One sample yielded the 15 T cell receptor beta chains listed below, sequenced in a study of T cell responses to AZD1222 COVID-19 vaccine (dated by TCRdb to the early 2020s). The protocol used for the library was the immunoSEQ multiplex PCR assay. Sourced from immuneACCESS, this table was stored by TCRdb with only in-frame sequences that have V and J called. A share of the clones is absent; for the studies checked, an unresolved V gene accounts for under half, and the remainder has no known explanation. The sample yields over 120,000 clones; around 93% were counted once. The top ten clonotypes cover more than 8.5% of the sample. The time point tag for this specimen amounts to: baseline before first vaccination. The sample was peripheral blood, taken on day 0 of AZD1222 vaccination. Source of these receptors: an adult in good health.

This clone occurred a few times. The CDR3 DNA sequence: TGTGCCAGCAGTTTCTCTCCGAACACTGAAGCTTTCTTT. As protein: CASSFSPNTEAFF. The genes are TRBV12-3 or TRBV12-4 and TRBJ1-1; D unresolved. CDR3 length: 13 residues. V lost 3 bases and J 1 base, leaving 6 bases between the germline ends.

This chain uses TRBV27 with TRBJ1-5; TRBD1 agrees at 11 bases. The CDR3 spans 15 residues. V was pared by 2 bases and J by 7 bases, with 4 bases of the junction left unmatched. Germline CDR1 and CDR2: MNHEY and SMNVEV (reference sequence). In DNA, the CDR3 is TGTGCCAGCAGTTTAGGGACAGGGGGAGTCCAGCCCCAGCATTTT. It specifies CASSLGTGGVQPQHF.

The chain joins TRBV5-4 to TRBJ2-1, with 10 nucleotides matching TRBD1. CDR1 and CDR2 (germline): SGHNT, YYREEE (reference sequence). CDR3 length: 15 amino acids. V lost 4 bases and J lost 3; bases outside the gene matches: 4. The CDR3 is CASSPWTGGYNEQFF. The CDR3 DNA follows: TGTGCCAGCAGCCCCTGGACAGGGGGCTACAATGAGCAGTTCTTC.

The V and J genes are TRBV18 and TRBJ2-3; D assignment may be TRBD1 or TRBD2 (6 bases each). V was trimmed by 0 bases and J by 0 bases, leaving 13 bases between them. Germline CDR1 is KGHSH and CDR2 is LQKENI. The CDR3 spans 17 residues. The CDR3 sequence: CASSPPRGGRSTDTQYF. The CDR3 region has the DNA TGTGCCAGCTCACCACCGAGAGGGGGGCGAAGCACAGATACGCAGTATTTT.

This clone was counted once. V gene TRBV5-6 combines with J gene TRBJ1-3; D is ambiguous. This CDR3 spans 14 amino acids. Trimming cost V 3 bases and J 4 bases, with 11 bases left between them. Germline V gene data show CDR1 as SGHDT and CDR2 as YYEEEE. The CDR3 reads CASSSHLGGNTIYF. CDR3 sequence (DNA): TGTGCCAGCAGCTCCCATCTGGGGGGAAACACCATATATTTT.

V is TRBV11-2 and J is TRBJ2-5; 10 positions agree with TRBD2. There are 15 residues in the CDR3. J lost 2 bases, V lost 6 bases, and 6 bases had no gene match. The germline gives CDR1 SGHAT, CDR2 FQNNGV. CDR3 DNA: TGTGCCAGCAGTTATAGCGGGGGGCATCAAGAGACCCAGTACTTC. Protein: CASSYSGGHQETQYF.

The rearrangement joins TRBV6-5 to TRBJ2-2; D ambiguous. CDR3 size: 15 residues. Trimming stripped 0 bases from V and 3 bases from J, with 8 bases between. The germline CDR1 and CDR2 sequences are MNHEY and SVGAGI. CDR3 bases: TGTGCCAGCAGTTACTCGAACCGATACACCGGGGAGCTGTTTTTT. Encoded protein: CASSYSNRYTGELFF.

The chain couples TRBV5-6 to TRBJ1-4, with a tentative D call TRBD1 (5 bases). This CDR3 region has 16 residues. Germline V gives CDR1 SGHDT, CDR2 YYEEEE. The V end was cut by 2 bases, the J end by 6 bases, with 17 bases between. CDR3 residues: CASSFFQGGAYEKLFF. For the CDR3, the DNA is TGTGCCAGCAGCTTTTTTCAGGGCGGCGCGTATGAAAAACTGTTTTTT.

The gene calls are TRBV3-1 (or the pseudogene TRBV3-2) and TRBJ1-1; D not resolved. The CDR3 covers 12 residues. Germline V gene data show CDR1 as LGHDT and CDR2 as YNNKEL (reference sequence). Trimming took off 1 base at V and 3 bases at J, with 3 bases between the two ends. CDR3: CASSQADTEAFF. CDR3 DNA sequence: TGTGCCAGCAGCCAAGCCGACACTGAAGCTTTCTTT.

V and J are TRBV7-9 and TRBJ1-1, with 7 bases identical to TRBD1. Germline CDR1 and CDR2: SEHNR and FQNEAQ (reference sequence). V dropped 4 bases and J dropped 7; count of bases not matched to a gene: 6. The CDR3 runs 13 residues. The CDR3 coding sequence is TGTGCCAGCAGCTCGAGACAGGGCGGTGAAGCTTTCTTT. This encodes CASSSRQGGEAFF. The complete variable domain, with remaining parts taken from reference TRBV7-9 and TRBJ1-1, reads DTGVSQNPRHKITKRGQNVTFRCDPISEHNRLYWYRQTLGQGPEFLTYFQNEAQLEKSRLLSDRFSAERPKGSFSTLEIQRTEQGDSAMYLCASSSRQGGEAFFGQGTRLTVV.

The chain has TRBV7-2 and TRBJ1-4, with 9 bases aligning to TRBD1. The trim removed 7 bases at V and 8 bases at J, leaving 11 bases unmatched. CDR3 length: 15 residues. The germline gives CDR1 SGHTA, CDR2 FQGNSA. CDR3 nucleotides: TGTGCCAGCACCTCATTACAGGGGGCTAGGGAAAAACTGTTTTTT. Translating it yields CASTSLQGAREKLFF.

The rearrangement uses TRBV10-3 and TRBJ1-2; a possible D gene is TRBD1 (6 bases). CDR1 ENHRY and CDR2 SYGVKD come from the germline V gene. V was clipped by 5 bases and J by 2 bases, with 9 bases between them. The CDR3 has 13 residues. The CDR3 is CAISLQGNYGYTF. The DNA for the CDR3 is TGTGCCATCAGTTTACAGGGAAACTATGGCTACACCTTC.

The table lists this clone with a few counts. The gene calls are TRBV4-2 and TRBJ1-3; D gene uncertain. This CDR3 contains 14 residues. Germline loops: CDR1 LGHNA, CDR2 YNFKEQ. Trimming stripped 5 bases from V and 0 bases from J, with 8 bases between. The CDR3 sequence: CASSSAGSGNTIYF. The CDR3 bases are TGTGCCAGCAGCTCAGCGGGCTCTGGAAACACCATATATTTT.

Remarks on this clone: This specimen includes other DNA sequences encoding the same CDR3. The V gene is TRBV7-9, the J gene TRBJ2-7; D gene uncertain. Trimming removed 3 bases at V and 1 base at J, with 1 base between. The CDR3 length is 11 residues. The germline CDR1 and CDR2 sequences are SEHNR and FQNEAQ (reference sequence). Here the CDR3 DNA reads TGTGCCAGCAGCTTTTCCTACGAGCAGTACTTC. Its translation: CASSFSYEQYF.

J is TRBJ1-6 and V is TRBV9; 7 bases agree with TRBD1. In germline, CDR1 is SGDLS, CDR2 YYNGEE. The length of the CDR3 is 13 residues. V lost 0 bases to trimming and J lost 10 bases; unmatched junction nucleotides: 1. The CDR3 sequence: CASSVEGQSPLHF. The CDR3 DNA reads as TGTGCCAGCAGCGTAGAGGGACAGTCACCCCTCCACTTT.